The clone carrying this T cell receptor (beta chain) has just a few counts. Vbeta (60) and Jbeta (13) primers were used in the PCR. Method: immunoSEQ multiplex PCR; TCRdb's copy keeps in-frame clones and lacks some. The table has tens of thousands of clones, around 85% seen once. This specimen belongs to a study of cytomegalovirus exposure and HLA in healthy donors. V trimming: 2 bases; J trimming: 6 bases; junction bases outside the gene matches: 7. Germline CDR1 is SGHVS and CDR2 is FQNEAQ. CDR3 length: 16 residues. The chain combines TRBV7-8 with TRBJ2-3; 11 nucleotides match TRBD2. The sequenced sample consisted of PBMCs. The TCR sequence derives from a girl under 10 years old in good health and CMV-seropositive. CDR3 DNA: TGTGCCAGCAGCTTACTACTAGCGGGAGCTGGCGATACGCAGTATTTT. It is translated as CASSLLLAGAGDTQYF. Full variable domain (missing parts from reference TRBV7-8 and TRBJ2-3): GAGVSQSPRYKVAKRGQDVALRCDPISGHVSLFWYQQALGQGPEFLTYFQNEAQLDKSGLPSDRFFAERPEGSVSTLKIQRTQQEDSAVYLCASSLLLAGAGDTQYFGPGTRLTVL.